The rows below give T cell receptor beta chains drawn from one sample of a study of shared clonotypes between healthy human individuals. Repertoires were generated with immunoSEQ multiplex PCR, while TCRdb's copy carries only in-frame clones and drops some. The repertoire holds about 1.5 million clones, with around 98% as singletons. The sequencing input was naive CD4+ T cells sorted from blood. The source is a man aged 25-40 years in good health. Each CDR3 is given with its conserved first and last residue. D genes are given only for firm matches.

v_gene	j_gene	d_gene	CDR3nt	CDR3aa
TRBV18	TRBJ1-1	.	TGTGCCAGCTCACTCCGGGGGCCGAGCATGAACACTGAAGCTTTCTTT	CASSLRGPSMNTEAFF
TRBV7-6	TRBJ1-1	.	TGTGCCAGCAGCTTAGTCGGCAGCAACACTGAAGCTTTCTTT	CASSLVGSNTEAFF
TRBV5-1	TRBJ2-7	.	TGCGCCAGCAAAAGAAGACAGGAGTCCTACGAGCAGTACTTC	CASKRRQESYEQYF
TRBV29-1	TRBJ2-2	TRBD1	TGCAGCGTTGCGGGGACAGGGTCAACGTCCGGGGAGCTGTTTTTT	CSVAGTGSTSGELFF
TRBV28	TRBJ2-2	TRBD1	TGTGCCAGCAACCTTGAGAGGGGGCCCACCGGGGAGCTGTTTTTT	CASNLERGPTGELFF
TRBV19	TRBJ2-4	.	TGTGCCAGTAGTCTGGGACCAAATTTAGACATTCAGTACTTC	CASSLGPNLDIQYF
TRBV2	TRBJ2-7	.	TGTGCCAGCAGTGAAGACCGGGCCCGCCGGCAGTACTTC	CASSEDRARRQYF
TRBV29-1	TRBJ2-7	.	TGCAGCGTCGCCCTCAGCTACGAGCAGTACTTC	CSVALSYEQYF
TRBV10-3	TRBJ1-3	.	TGTGCCATCAGTGAGCAGCATAGCTCTGGAAACACCATATATTTT	CAISEQHSSGNTIYF
TRBV9	TRBJ1-1	.	TGTGCCAGCAGCGTAGGATTGACAGCGAACACTGAAGCTTTCTTT	CASSVGLTANTEAFF
TRBV5-6	TRBJ1-2	.	TGTGCCAGCAGCTCCTTTCGAGGGCTGTCTAACTATGGCTACACCTTC	CASSSFRGLSNYGYTF
TRBV11-3	TRBJ2-1	TRBD2	TGTGCCAGCAGCTTAGGCGGAAGGACTAGCACTGAGCAGTTCTTC	CASSLGGRTSTEQFF
TRBV27	TRBJ2-1	TRBD2	TGTGCCAGCAGTCTCAGACTAGCGGGAGGGCCGGAATACAATGAGCAGTTCTTC	CASSLRLAGGPEYNEQFF